This TCR beta chain was identified during a study of blood T cell repertoires in COVID-19. With 8 bases clipped from V and 1 base from J, the junction kept 2 bases outside the gene matches. The CDR3 is 15 residues long. Germline V gene data show CDR1 as SGHNT and CDR2 as YYREEE (reference sequence). Profiled with immunoSEQ multiplex PCR; TCRdb holds only in-frame clones, not every one. The sample yields fewer than 85,000 clones, 70% to 85% seen once. The source material was peripheral blood. The rearrangement uses TRBV5-4 and TRBJ2-1; 14 bases line up with TRBD2. This sequence originates from a woman between 65 and 79 years old with acute or convalescent COVID-19. The CDR3 DNA follows: TGTGCCAGTGGGACTAGCGGGGGTTCCTACAATGAGCAGTTCTTC. This sequence encodes CASGTSGGSYNEQFF.